This TCR beta chain was captured in a study of beta chain features in type 1 diabetes. Study-level background: In all, about 100,000,000 sorted cells from all samples were analyzed.

For this clone: What it binds is not known.

Study-level results: VDJ junctions in type 1 diabetes patients carried more deletions and fewer insertions. cDNA-based reads could over-represent cells with high TCR expression. Whether TCRB rearrangement is influenced by HLA type was left unresolved in this analysis.

The CDR3 is 15 amino acids. The germline gives CDR1 LGHNT, CDR2 FRNRAP. V lost 6 bases and J lost 7; bases outside the gene matches: 7. Expressed TCRB transcripts got sequenced, as all isolated RNA was reverse transcribed. Profiling relied on immunoSEQ multiplex PCR, and the TCRdb table lists in-frame clones only, not all of them. Among around 450,000 clones listed, about an eighth were seen once. This sequence originates from a woman younger than 30 in good health. Material: naive CD4+ T cells from blood. This chain joins TRBV12-5 and TRBJ2-1; 12 bases are shared with TRBD2. CDR3 nucleotide sequence: TGTGCTAGTGGATACCTAGCGGGAGGGGGGAATGAGCAGTTCTTC. This encodes CASGYLAGGGNEQFF.